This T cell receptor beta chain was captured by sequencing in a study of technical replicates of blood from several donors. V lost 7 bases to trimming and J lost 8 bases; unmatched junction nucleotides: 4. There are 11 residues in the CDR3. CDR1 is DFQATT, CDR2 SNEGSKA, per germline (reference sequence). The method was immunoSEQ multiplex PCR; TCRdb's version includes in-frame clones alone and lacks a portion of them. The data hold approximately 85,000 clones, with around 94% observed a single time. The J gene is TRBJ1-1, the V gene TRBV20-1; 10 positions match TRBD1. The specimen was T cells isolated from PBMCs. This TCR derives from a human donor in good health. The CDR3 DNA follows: TGCAGTGTGGGACAGGGGATGGAAGCTTTCTTT. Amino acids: CSVGQGMEAFF.